A single T cell receptor beta chain is shown here with its context. The record originates from a study of blood T cell repertoires in COVID-19. Study background: From the United States, Italy and Spain came samples of acute and convalescent COVID-19. The cDNA or gDNA used as material had been derived from T cells, B-cell-depleted T cells, or PBMCs.

V trimming: 5 bases; J trimming: 0 bases; junction bases outside the gene matches: 12. CDR1 is LNHDA and CDR2 is SQIVND in the germline V gene (reference sequence). The CDR3 has 19 residues. Methods used by the authors: Estimation of nucleated cell counts relied on the amplification of reference gene primers. Clones were sequenced by immunoSEQ multiplex PCR, and TCRdb holds only the in-frame ones, with some missing. The D gene and trimming were derived from the DNA, and the V and J assignments and clone size from that table. This table has under 90,000 clones, about 83% appearing once. The chain recombines TRBV19 with TRBJ2-1; TRBD2 matches 11 bases. This TCR was recovered from a man aged 60-69 years with acute or convalescent COVID-19. Sequenced input: peripheral blood. Here the CDR3 DNA reads TGTGCCAGTAGTGCCACCGGGACTAGCGGATTTAGCTCCTACAATGAGCAGTTCTTC. This encodes CASSATGTSGFSSYNEQFF. Variable domain in full (rest from reference TRBV19 and TRBJ2-1): DGGITQSPKYLFRKEGQNVTLSCEQNLNHDAMYWYRQDPGQGLRLIYYSQIVNDFQKGDIAEGYSVSREKKESFPLTVTSAQKNPTAFYLCASSATGTSGFSSYNEQFFGPGTRLTVL.